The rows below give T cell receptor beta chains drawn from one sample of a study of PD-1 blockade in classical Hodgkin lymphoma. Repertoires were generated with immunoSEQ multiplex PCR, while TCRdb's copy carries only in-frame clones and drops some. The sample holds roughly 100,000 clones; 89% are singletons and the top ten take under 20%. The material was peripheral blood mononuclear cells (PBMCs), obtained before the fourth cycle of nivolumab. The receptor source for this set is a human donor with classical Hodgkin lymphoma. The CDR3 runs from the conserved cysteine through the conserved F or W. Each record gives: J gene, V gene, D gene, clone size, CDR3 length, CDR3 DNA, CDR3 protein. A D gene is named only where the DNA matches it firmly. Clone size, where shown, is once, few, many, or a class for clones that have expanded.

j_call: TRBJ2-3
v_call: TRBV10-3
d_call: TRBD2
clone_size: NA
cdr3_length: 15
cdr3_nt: TGTGCCATTAATAAACTAGCGGGGCCCACAGATACGCAGTATTTT
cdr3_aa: CAINKLAGPTDTQYF

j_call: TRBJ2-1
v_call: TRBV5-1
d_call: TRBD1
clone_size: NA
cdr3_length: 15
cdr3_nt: TGCGCCAGCAGCTTAGACAGGGGTGTCGGCAATGAGCAGTTCTTC
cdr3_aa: CASSLDRGVGNEQFF

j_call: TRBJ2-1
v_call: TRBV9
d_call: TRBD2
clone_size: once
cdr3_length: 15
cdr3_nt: TGTGCCAGCAGCGAAGGACTAGCGGCCTACAATGAGCAGTTCTTC
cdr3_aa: CASSEGLAAYNEQFF

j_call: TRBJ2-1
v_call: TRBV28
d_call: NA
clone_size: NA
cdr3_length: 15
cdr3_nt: TGTGCCAGCAGTTTAAGCATGAGCTCCTACAATGAGCAGTTCTTC
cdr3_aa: CASSLSMSSYNEQFF

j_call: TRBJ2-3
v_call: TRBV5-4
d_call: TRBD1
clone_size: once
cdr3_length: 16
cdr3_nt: TGTGCCAGCAGCTTGTTGATGGGACAGGGGGCAGATACGCAGTATTTT
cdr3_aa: CASSLLMGQGADTQYF

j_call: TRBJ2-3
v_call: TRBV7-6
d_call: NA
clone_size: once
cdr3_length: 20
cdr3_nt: TGTGCCAGCAGCTTAGAATCCGCGGACCTGGACAGTCCGTTCACAGATACGCAGTATTTT
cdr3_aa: CASSLESADLDSPFTDTQYF

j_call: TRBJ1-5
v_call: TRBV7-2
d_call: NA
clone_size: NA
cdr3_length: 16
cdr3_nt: TGTGCCAGCAGCTTAGGAGGGACGGGAAACAATCAGCCCCAGCATTTT
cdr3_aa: CASSLGGTGNNQPQHF

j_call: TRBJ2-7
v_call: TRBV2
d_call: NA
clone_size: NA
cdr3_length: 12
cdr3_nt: TGTGCCAGCAACGGACAACTCTACGAGCAGTACTTC
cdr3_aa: CASNGQLYEQYF

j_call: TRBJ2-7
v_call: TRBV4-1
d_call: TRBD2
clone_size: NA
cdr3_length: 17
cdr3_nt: TGCGCCAGCAGCCAGCCCTTGAGGAGCGGGGTCTCCTACGAGCAGTACTTC
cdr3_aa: CASSQPLRSGVSYEQYF

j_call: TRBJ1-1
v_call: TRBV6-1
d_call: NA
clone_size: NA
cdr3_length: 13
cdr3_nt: TGTGCCAGCAAGACAGCTGTGAACACTGAAGCTTTCTTT
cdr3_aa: CASKTAVNTEAFF

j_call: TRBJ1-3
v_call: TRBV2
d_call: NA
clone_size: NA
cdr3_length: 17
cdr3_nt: TGTGCCAGCAGTGTGGGACGAAGGGGTGGTTCTGGAAACACCATATATTTT
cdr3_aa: CASSVGRRGGSGNTIYF

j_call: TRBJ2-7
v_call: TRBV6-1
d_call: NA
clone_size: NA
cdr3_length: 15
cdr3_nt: TGTGCCAGCAGTGTAGGTCCGGTCACATCCTACGAGCAGTACTTC
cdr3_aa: CASSVGPVTSYEQYF

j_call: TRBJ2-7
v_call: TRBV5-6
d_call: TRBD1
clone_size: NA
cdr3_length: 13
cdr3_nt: TGTGCCAGCAGCCGGACAGGGGACGGCGAGCAGTACTTC
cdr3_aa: CASSRTGDGEQYF